Shown below are 6 T cell receptor beta chains from a single sample sequenced in a study of T cell responses to AZD1222 COVID-19 vaccine. Some clones are missing from TCRdb's copy, which holds only in-frame ones; the method was immunoSEQ multiplex PCR. The sample contains about 130,000 clones, roughly 90% of which appear only once. The material sequenced was peripheral blood, taken 28 days after the second AZD1222 dose. All receptors derive from an adult who received the AZD1222 COVID-19 vaccine.

In this sample, this clone turned up once. The gene calls are TRBV10-3 and TRBJ1-1, with 7 nucleotides matching TRBD1. In germline, CDR1 is ENHRY, CDR2 SYGVKD. V was pared by 0 bases and J by 11 bases, with 6 bases of the junction left unmatched. This CDR3 is 13 amino acids long. Written as DNA, the CDR3 is TGTGCCATCAGTGAGTCGGGGCAGGGGGGTGCTTTCTTT. Protein sequence: CAISESGQGGAFF.

The chain employs TRBV7-2 and TRBJ1-5, with 9 positions matching TRBD1. Germline V lookup: CDR1 SGHTA, CDR2 FQGNSA. The V and J ends lost 4 bases and 3 bases, in that order; junction bases with no gene match: 4. This CDR3 contains 15 residues. CDR3 nucleotide sequence: TGTGCCAGCAGCTCACAGGGGGCGAACAATCAGCCCCAGCATTTT. This codes for CASSSQGANNQPQHF. The full variable domain, with the rest looked up from reference TRBV7-2 and TRBJ1-5, is GAGVSQSPSNKVTEKGKDVELRCDPISGHTALYWYRQSLGQGLEFLIYFQGNSAPDKSGLPSDRFSAERTGGSVSTLTIQRTQQEDSAVYLCASSSQGANNQPQHFGDGTRLSIL.

The chain is built from TRBV30 and TRBJ1-2, with 9 bases identical to TRBD1. The CDR3 is 12 residues long. The germline CDR1 and CDR2 sequences are GTSNPN and SVGIG (reference sequence). J was trimmed by 3 bases and V by 5 bases; bases with no gene match: 1. The CDR3 DNA follows: TGTGCCTGGGACAGGGGGGACTATGGCTACACCTTC. Translated: CAWDRGDYGYTF.

The chain employs TRBV5-4 and TRBJ2-5, with D possibly matching TRBD2 (5 bases). Between the trimmed V and J ends, which lost 4 bases and 1 base, there was a span of 14 bases. Germline V gives CDR1 SGHNT, CDR2 YYREEE (reference sequence). The CDR3 sequence is 15 residues long. CDR3 in amino acids: CASSRATTFQETQYF. CDR3 in DNA: TGTGCCAGCAGCCGAGCGACTACCTTCCAAGAGACCCAGTACTTC.

V is TRBV27 and J is TRBJ1-3, with D hard to call. This CDR3 has 10 residues. Trimming cost V 7 bases and J 8 bases, with 6 bases left between them. CDR1 and CDR2 (germline): MNHEY, SMNVEV (reference sequence). The CDR3 DNA is TGTGCCAGCACGCGGGACACCATATATTTT. Protein product: CASTRDTIYF.

The genes are TRBV7-2 and TRBJ1-2, with D maybe TRBD1 (6 bases). Trimming stripped 5 bases from V and 4 bases from J, with 17 bases between. CDR1 and CDR2 from the germline V gene are SGHTA and FQGNSA. The CDR3 length is 15 residues. CDR3 amino acids: CASSPRGGQGYGYTF. The CDR3 nucleotides read TGTGCCAGCAGCCCCCGCGGGGGGCAAGGCTATGGCTACACCTTC.